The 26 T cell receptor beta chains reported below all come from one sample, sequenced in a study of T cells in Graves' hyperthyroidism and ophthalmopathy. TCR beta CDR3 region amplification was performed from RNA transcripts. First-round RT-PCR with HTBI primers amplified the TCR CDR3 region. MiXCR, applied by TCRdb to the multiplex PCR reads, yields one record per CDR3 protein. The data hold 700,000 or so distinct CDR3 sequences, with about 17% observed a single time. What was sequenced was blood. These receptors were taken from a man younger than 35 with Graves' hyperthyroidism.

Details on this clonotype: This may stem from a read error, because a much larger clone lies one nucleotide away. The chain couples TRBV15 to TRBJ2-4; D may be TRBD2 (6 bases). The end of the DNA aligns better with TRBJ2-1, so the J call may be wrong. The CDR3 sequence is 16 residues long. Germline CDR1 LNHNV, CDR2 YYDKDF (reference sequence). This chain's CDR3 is CATILETGTGVDIQFF. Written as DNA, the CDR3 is TGTGCCACCATCTTGGAGACCGGGACGGGGGTCGACATTCAGTTCTTC.

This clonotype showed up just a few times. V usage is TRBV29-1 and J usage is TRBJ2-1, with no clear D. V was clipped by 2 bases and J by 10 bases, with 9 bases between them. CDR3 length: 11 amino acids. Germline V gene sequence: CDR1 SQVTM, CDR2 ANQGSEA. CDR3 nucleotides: TGCAGCGTTGAAAGGTTGGGGGAGCAGTTCTTC. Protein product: CSVERLGEQFF.

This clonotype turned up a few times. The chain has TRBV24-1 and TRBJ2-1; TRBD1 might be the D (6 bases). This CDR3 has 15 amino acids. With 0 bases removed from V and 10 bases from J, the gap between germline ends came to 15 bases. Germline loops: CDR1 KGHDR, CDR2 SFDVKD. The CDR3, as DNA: TGTGCCACCAGTGATTTGGGCAGAACTGGGACAGAGCAGTTCTTC. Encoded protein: CATSDLGRTGTEQFF.

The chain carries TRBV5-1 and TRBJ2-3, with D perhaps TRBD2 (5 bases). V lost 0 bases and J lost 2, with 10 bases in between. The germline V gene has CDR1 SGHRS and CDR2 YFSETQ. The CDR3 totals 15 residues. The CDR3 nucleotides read TGCGCCAGCAGCTTGGCAAGCGGTCTCACAGATACGCAGTATTTT. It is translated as CASSLASGLTDTQYF.

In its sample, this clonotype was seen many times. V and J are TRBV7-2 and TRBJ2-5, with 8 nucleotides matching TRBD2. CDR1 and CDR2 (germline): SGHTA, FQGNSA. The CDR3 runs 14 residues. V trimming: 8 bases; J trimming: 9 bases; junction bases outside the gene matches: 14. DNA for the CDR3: TGTGCCAGCTCCCTCAGGGGTCGGGGGGGGTCCCAGTACTTC. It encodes CASSLRGRGGSQYF.

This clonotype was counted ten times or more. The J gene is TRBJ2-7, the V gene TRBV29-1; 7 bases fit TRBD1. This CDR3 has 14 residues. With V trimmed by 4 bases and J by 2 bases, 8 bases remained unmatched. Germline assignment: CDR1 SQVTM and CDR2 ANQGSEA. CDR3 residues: CSVVKGQPTYEQYF. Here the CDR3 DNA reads TGCAGCGTTGTTAAGGGACAGCCAACCTACGAGCAGTACTTC.

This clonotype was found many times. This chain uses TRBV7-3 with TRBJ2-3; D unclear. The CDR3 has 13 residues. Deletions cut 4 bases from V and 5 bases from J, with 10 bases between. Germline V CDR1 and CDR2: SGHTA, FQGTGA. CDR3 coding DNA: TGTGCCAGCAGCTCTAGAAGGGAAGATACGCAGTATTTT. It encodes CASSSRREDTQYF.

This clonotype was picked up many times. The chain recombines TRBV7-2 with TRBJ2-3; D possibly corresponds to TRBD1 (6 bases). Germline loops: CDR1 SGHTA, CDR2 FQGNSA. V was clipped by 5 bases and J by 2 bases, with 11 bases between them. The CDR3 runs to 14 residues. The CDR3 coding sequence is TGTGCCAGCAGCGACCGGGACACCACAGATACGCAGTATTTT. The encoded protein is CASSDRDTTDTQYF.

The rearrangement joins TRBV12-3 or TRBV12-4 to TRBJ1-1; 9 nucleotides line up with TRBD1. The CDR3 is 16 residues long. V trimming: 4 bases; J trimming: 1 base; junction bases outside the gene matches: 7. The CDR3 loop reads CASSSKRGQGNTEAFF. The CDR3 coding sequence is TGTGCCAGCAGTTCAAAGCGGGGACAGGGGAACACTGAAGCTTTCTTT.

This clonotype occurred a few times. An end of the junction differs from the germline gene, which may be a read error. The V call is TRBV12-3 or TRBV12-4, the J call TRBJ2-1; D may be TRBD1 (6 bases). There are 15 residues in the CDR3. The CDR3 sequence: CASSLVRGTYNEQSF. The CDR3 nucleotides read TGTGCCAGCAGTTTAGTAAGGGGGACATACAATGAGCAGTCCTTC.

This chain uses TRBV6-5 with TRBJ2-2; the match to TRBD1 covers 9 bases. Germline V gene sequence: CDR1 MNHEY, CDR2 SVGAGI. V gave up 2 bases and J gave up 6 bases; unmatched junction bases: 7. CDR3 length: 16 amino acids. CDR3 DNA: TGTGCCAGCAGTTACATGGGGGACAGGGCGTCCGGGGAGCTGTTTTTT. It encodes CASSYMGDRASGELFF.

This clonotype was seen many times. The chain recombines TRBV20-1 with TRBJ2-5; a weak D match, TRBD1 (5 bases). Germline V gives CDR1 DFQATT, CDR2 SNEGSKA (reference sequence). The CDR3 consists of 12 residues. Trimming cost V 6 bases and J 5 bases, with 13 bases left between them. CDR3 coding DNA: TGCAGTGCCCAGGGATCTCGGGAGACCCAGTACTTC. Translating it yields CSAQGSRETQYF.

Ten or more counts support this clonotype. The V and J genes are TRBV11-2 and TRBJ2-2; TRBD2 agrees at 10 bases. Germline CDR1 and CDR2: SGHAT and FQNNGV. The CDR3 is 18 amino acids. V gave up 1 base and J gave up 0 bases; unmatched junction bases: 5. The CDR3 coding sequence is TGTGCCAGCAGCTTAGTCCCTAGCGGGAGCGCGAACACCGGGGAGCTGTTTTTT. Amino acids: CASSLVPSGSANTGELFF.

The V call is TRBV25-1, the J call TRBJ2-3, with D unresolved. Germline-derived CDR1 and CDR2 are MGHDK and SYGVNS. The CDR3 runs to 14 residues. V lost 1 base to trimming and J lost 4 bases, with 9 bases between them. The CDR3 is CASSELGGSDTQYF. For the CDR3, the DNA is TGTGCCAGCAGTGAATTGGGTGGGTCAGATACGCAGTATTTT.

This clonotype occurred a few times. CDR3 residues: CASSERTTDTQYF. In DNA, the CDR3 is TGTGCCAGCAGTGAAAGGACCACAGATACGCAGTATTTT. The rearrangement joins TRBV2 to TRBJ2-3, with D uncertain. Trimming pared 2 bases from V and 2 bases from J, leaving 5 bases between. This CDR3 has 13 residues. CDR1 SNHLY and CDR2 FYNNEI come from the germline V gene.

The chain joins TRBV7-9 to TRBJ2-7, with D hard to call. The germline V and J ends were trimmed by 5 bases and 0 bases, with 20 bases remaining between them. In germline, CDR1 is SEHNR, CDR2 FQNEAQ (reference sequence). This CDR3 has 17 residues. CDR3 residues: CASSTTAGSWSSYEQYF. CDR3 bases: TGTGCCAGCAGCACCACAGCCGGCTCATGGAGCTCCTACGAGCAGTACTTC. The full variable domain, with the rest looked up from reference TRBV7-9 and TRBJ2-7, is DTGVSQNPRHKITKRGQNVTFRCDPISEHNRLYWYRQTLGQGPEFLTYFQNEAQLEKSRLLSDRFSAERPKGSFSTLEIQRTEQGDSAMYLCASSTTAGSWSSYEQYFGPGTRLTVT.

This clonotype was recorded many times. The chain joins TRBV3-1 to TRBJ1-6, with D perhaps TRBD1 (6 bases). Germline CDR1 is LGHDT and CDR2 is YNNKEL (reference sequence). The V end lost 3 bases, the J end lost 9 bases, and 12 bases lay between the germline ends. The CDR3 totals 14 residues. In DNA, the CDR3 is TGTGCCAGCAGCCAGGAACAGGGCGGTTCACCCCTCCACTTT. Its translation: CASSQEQGGSPLHF.

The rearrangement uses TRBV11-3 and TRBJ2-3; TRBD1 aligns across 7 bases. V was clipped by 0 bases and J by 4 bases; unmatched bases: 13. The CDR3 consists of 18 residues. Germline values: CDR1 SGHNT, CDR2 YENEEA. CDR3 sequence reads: CASSLDSTTGLSADTQYF. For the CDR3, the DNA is TGTGCCAGCAGCTTAGATTCGACGACAGGGCTTAGCGCAGATACGCAGTATTTT.

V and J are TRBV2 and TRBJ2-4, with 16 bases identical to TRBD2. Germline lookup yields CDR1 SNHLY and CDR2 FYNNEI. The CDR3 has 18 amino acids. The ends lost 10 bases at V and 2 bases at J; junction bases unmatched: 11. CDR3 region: CATKKGLAGGKTKNIQYF. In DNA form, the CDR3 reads TGTGCCACCAAAAAGGGACTAGCGGGAGGGAAAACCAAAAACATTCAGTACTTC.

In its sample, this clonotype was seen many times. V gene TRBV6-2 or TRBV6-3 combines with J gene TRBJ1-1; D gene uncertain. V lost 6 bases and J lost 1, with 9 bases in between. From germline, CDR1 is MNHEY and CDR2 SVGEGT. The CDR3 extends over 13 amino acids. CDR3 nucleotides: TGTGCCAGCAGAAACGACGGGAACACTGAAGCTTTCTTT. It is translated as CASRNDGNTEAFF.

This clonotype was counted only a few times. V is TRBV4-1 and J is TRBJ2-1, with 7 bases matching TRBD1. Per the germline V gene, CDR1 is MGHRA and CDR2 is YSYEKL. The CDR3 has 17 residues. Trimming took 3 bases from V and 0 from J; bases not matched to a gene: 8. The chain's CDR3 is CASSQKQGQSSYNEQFF. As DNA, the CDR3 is TGCGCCAGCAGCCAGAAACAGGGGCAAAGCTCCTACAATGAGCAGTTCTTC.

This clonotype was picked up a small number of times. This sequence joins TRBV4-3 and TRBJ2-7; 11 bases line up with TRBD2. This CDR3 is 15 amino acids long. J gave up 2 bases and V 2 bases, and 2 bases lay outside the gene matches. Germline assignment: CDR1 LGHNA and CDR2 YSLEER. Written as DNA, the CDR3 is TGCGCCAGCAGCCAAACACTAGCGGGAGCCTACGAGCAGTACTTC. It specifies CASSQTLAGAYEQYF.

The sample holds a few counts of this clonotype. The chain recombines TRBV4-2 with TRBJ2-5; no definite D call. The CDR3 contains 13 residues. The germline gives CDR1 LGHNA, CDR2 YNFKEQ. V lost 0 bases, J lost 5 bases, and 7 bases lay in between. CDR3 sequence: CASSQDSKETQYF. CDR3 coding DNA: TGTGCCAGCAGCCAAGATAGTAAGGAGACCCAGTACTTC.

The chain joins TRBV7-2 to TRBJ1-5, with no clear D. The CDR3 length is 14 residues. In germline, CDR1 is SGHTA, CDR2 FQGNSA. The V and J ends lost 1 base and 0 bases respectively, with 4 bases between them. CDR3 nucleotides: TGTGCCAGCAGCTTAGATGTTAGCAATCAGCCCCAGCATTTT. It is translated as CASSLDVSNQPQHF. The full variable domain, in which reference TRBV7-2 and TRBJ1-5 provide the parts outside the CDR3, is GAGVSQSPSNKVTEKGKDVELRCDPISGHTALYWYRQSLGQGLEFLIYFQGNSAPDKSGLPSDRFSAERTGGSVSTLTIQRTQQEDSAVYLCASSLDVSNQPQHFGDGTRLSIL.

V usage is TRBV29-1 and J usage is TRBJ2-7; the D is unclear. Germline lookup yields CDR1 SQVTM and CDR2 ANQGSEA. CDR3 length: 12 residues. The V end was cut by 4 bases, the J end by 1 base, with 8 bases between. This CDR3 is CSVVMVSYEQYF. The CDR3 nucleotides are TGCAGCGTTGTCATGGTTTCCTACGAGCAGTACTTC.

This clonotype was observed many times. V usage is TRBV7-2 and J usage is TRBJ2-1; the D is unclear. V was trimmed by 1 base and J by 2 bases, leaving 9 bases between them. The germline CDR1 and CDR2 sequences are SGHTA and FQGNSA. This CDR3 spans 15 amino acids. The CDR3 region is CASSLVQDPYNEQFF. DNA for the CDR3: TGTGCCAGCAGCTTAGTGCAAGACCCCTACAATGAGCAGTTCTTC. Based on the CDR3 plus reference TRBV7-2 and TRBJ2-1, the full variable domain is GAGVSQSPSNKVTEKGKDVELRCDPISGHTALYWYRQSLGQGLEFLIYFQGNSAPDKSGLPSDRFSAERTGGSVSTLTIQRTQQEDSAVYLCASSLVQDPYNEQFFGPGTRLTVL.